Presented here are 13 T cell receptor beta chains from one specimen sequenced in a study of cytomegalovirus exposure and HLA in healthy donors. Researchers ran the PCR with 60 Vbeta and 13 Jbeta primers. Clones were sequenced by immunoSEQ multiplex PCR, and TCRdb holds only the in-frame ones, with some missing. The table lists more than 85,000 clones, almost 75% of them singletons. Sequenced sample: PBMCs. The receptors shown here come from a man aged 40-49 years in good health and CMV-seronegative.

The V gene is TRBV4-1, the J gene TRBJ1-6, with D perhaps TRBD1 (5 bases). The V gene lost 2 bases and the J gene lost 11 bases, with 16 bases spanning the gap. This CDR3 is 15 amino acids long. Per germline, CDR1 MGHRA and CDR2 YSYEKL. The CDR3 coding sequence is TGCGCCAGCAGCCAACAGGGAATGGATGGTCCACCCCTCCACTTT. Protein product: CASSQQGMDGPPLHF.

The V call is TRBV28, the J call TRBJ2-7; D is uncertain. There are 14 residues in the CDR3. Germline V gene data show CDR1 as MDHEN and CDR2 as SYDVKM. The germline V and J ends were trimmed by 9 bases and 2 bases, with 17 bases remaining between them. CDR3 amino acids: CASSRTLGAYEQYF. CDR3 sequence (DNA): TGTGCCAGTAGCCGTACGCTCGGAGCCTACGAGCAGTACTTC.

In its sample, this clone was seen a few times. The chain links TRBV6-4 to TRBJ2-7; tentative D call: TRBD2 (5 bases). CDR3 length: 15 residues. Germline loops: CDR1 MRHNA, CDR2 SNTAGT. V was shortened by 3 bases and J by 0 bases, with 12 bases between the two germline ends. The CDR3 nucleotides are TGTGCCAGCAGTGAAGCAGAGGGTACCTCCTACGAGCAGTACTTC. Translation gives CASSEAEGTSYEQYF.

This clone has only a few counts. This rearrangement joins TRBV5-4 to TRBJ2-6; TRBD1 aligns across 8 bases. J was trimmed by 0 bases and V by 4 bases; bases with no gene match: 12. Germline-derived CDR1 and CDR2 are SGHNT and YYREEE (reference sequence). The CDR3 contains 19 residues. The CDR3 DNA reads as TGTGCCAGCAGCCCCCACCCCTGGGACAGGTCCTCTGGGGCCAACGTCCTGACTTTC. Its protein product is CASSPHPWDRSSGANVLTF. Combining the CDR3 with reference TRBV5-4 and TRBJ2-6 gives the whole variable domain ETGVTQSPTHLIKTRGQQVTLRCSSQSGHNTVSWYQQALGQGPQFIFQYYREEENGRGNFPPRFSGLQFPNYSSELNVNALELDDSALYLCASSPHPWDRSSGANVLTFGAGSRLTVL.

The rearrangement uses TRBV4-1 and TRBJ1-4; D remains unclear. Deletions cut 1 base from V and 10 bases from J, with 7 bases between. The CDR3 consists of 12 residues. The V gene's germline CDR1 is MGHRA and CDR2 YSYEKL. DNA for the CDR3: TGCGCCAGCAGCCAAGTGGTCGGAAAACTGTTTTTT. Residues: CASSQVVGKLFF.

This chain joins TRBV7-8 and TRBJ2-5; a weak D match, TRBD1 (6 bases). There are 15 residues in the CDR3. Germline values: CDR1 SGHVS, CDR2 FQNEAQ. Trimming cost V 2 bases and J 1 base, with 11 bases left between them. The CDR3, as DNA: TGTGCCAGCAGCTTATTCACAGGGTCCCAAGAGACCCAGTACTTC. Translation gives CASSLFTGSQETQYF.

This clone appeared once. The gene calls are TRBV4-3 and TRBJ1-3; perhaps TRBD1 as D (5 bases). V lost 5 bases to trimming and J lost 2 bases, with 13 bases between them. CDR1 LGHNA and CDR2 YSLEER come from the germline V gene. The CDR3 spans 15 residues. The CDR3 nucleotides are TGCGCCAGCAGCTTCGTAGGGGAGGCTGGAAACACCATATATTTT. This gives the protein CASSFVGEAGNTIYF.

V and J are TRBV19 and TRBJ2-5; 7 bases match TRBD1. Germline V gene data show CDR1 as LNHDA and CDR2 as SQIVND (reference sequence). The V and J ends lost 7 bases and 1 base, in that order; junction bases with no gene match: 6. CDR3 length: 14 amino acids. CDR3 sequence (DNA): TGTGCCAGTAATCAACAGGGGTCCCAAGAGACCCAGTACTTC. It specifies CASNQQGSQETQYF.

The chain joins TRBV5-1 to TRBJ2-3; 7 bases map to TRBD1. The length of the CDR3 is 15 residues. Germline V gene data show CDR1 as SGHRS and CDR2 as YFSETQ. The ends lost 0 bases at V and 3 bases at J; junction bases unmatched: 4. The CDR3 sequence is CASSLEAGGTDTQYF. Here the CDR3 DNA reads TGCGCCAGCAGCTTGGAGGCAGGGGGAACAGATACGCAGTATTTT.

The chain joins TRBV5-4 to TRBJ2-7; 15 nucleotides line up with TRBD2. Per germline, CDR1 SGHNT and CDR2 YYREEE (reference sequence). The ends lost 4 bases at V and 6 bases at J; junction bases unmatched: 5. The CDR3 totals 15 residues. The chain's CDR3 is CASSKGLAGGGEQYF. The CDR3 nucleotides read TGTGCCAGCAGCAAGGGACTAGCGGGGGGAGGCGAGCAGTACTTC.

The genes are TRBV5-5 and TRBJ2-5; possible D gene TRBD2, 6 bases. Germline V lookup: CDR1 SGHKS, CDR2 YYEKEE (reference sequence). This CDR3 is built from 16 residues. Trimming took off 5 bases at V and 4 bases at J, with 21 bases between the two ends. DNA of the CDR3: TGTGCCAGCAGGTTGTCCAGGATTTACGGGGGAGAGACCCAGTACTTC. It is translated as CASRLSRIYGGETQYF. The variable domain in full, completed from reference TRBV5-5 and TRBJ2-5, reads DAGVTQSPTHLIKTRGQQVTLRCSPISGHKSVSWYQQVLGQGPQFIFQYYEKEERGRGNFPDRFSARQFPNYSSELNVNALLLGDSALYLCASRLSRIYGGETQYFGPGTRLLVL.

The gene calls are TRBV7-3 and TRBJ2-5; D unclear. This CDR3 comprises 16 residues. Germline-derived CDR1 and CDR2 are SGHTA and FQGTGA. Trimming left V 5 bases short and J 5 bases short, with 21 bases between. CDR3 DNA: TGTGCCAGCAGCCCCAAACGACTCCGGGTAAGGGAGACCCAGTACTTC. Protein product: CASSPKRLRVRETQYF.

The chain carries TRBV6-5 and TRBJ2-3, with D tentatively TRBD2 (6 bases). CDR1 MNHEY and CDR2 SVGAGI come from the germline V gene. The CDR3 has 15 amino acids. V was cut by 5 bases and J by 5 bases, with 17 bases left in between. This chain's CDR3 is CASSRGSISQDTQYF. CDR3 nucleotides: TGTGCCAGCAGTCGGGGGTCAATTTCGCAAGATACGCAGTATTTT.